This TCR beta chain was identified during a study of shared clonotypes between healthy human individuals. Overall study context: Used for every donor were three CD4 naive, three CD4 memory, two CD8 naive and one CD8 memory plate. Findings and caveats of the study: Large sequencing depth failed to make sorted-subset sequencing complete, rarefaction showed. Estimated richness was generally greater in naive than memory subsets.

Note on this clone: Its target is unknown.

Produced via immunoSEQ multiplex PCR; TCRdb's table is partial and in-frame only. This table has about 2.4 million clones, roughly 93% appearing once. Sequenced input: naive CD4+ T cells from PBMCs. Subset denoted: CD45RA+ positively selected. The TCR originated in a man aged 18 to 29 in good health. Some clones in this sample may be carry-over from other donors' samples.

The chain's CDR3 is CASSLSPDTQYF. In DNA form, the CDR3 reads TGTGCCAGCAGCTTATCCCCCGATACGCAGTATTTT. The genes are TRBV13 and TRBJ2-3; D unclear. Germline assignment: CDR1 PRHDT and CDR2 FYEKMQ (reference sequence). This CDR3 is 12 amino acids long. V lost 2 bases and J lost 6, with 6 bases in between.